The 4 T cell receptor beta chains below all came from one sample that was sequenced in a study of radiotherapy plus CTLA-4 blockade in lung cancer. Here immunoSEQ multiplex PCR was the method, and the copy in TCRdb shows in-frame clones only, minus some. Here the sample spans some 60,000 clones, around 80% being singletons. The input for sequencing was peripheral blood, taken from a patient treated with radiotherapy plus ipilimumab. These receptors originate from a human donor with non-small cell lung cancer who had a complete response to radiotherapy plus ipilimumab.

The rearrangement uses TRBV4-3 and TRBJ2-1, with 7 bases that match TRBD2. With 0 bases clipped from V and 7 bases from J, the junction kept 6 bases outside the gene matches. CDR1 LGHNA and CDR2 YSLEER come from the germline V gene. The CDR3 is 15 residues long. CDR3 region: CASSQDGTTGNEQFF. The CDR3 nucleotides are TGCGCCAGCAGCCAAGATGGGACTACCGGTAATGAGCAGTTCTTC.

The CDR3 nucleotides are TGTGCCAGCAGCGGTTTAGCGGGGGGCGTCGGCGAGCAGTTCTTC. This sequence encodes CASSGLAGGVGEQFF. V is TRBV9 and J is TRBJ2-1; 10 positions agree with TRBD2. The CDR3 runs to 15 residues. CDR1 and CDR2 (germline): SGDLS, YYNGEE. The trim removed 3 bases at V and 10 bases at J, leaving 10 bases unmatched.

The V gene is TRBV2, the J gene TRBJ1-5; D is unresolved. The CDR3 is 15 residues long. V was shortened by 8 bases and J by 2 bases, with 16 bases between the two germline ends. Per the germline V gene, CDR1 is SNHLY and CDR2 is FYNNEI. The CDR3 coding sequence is TGTGCCAGCGGGCGGGAGGTCACGGGCAATCAGCCCCAGCATTTT. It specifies CASGREVTGNQPQHF.

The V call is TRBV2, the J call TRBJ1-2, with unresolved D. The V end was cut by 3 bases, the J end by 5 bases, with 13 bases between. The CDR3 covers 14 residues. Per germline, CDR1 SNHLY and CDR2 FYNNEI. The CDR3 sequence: CASSERGASYGYTF. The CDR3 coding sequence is TGTGCCAGCAGTGAGCGTGGAGCCTCTTATGGCTACACCTTC. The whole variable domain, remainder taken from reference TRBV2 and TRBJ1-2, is EPEVTQTPSHQVTQMGQEVILRCVPISNHLYFYWYRQILGQKVEFLVSFYNNEISEKSEIFDDQFSVERPDGSNFTLKIRSTKLEDSAMYFCASSERGASYGYTFGSGTRLTVV.